This T cell receptor (beta chain) is drawn from a study of cytomegalovirus exposure and HLA in healthy donors. The PCR was carried out with 60 Vbeta primers and 13 Jbeta primers. Repertoires were generated with immunoSEQ multiplex PCR, while TCRdb's copy carries only in-frame clones and drops some. The sample records some 200,000 clones, approximately 78% being singletons. This CDR3 is built from 15 residues. The germline V gene has CDR1 SGHNT and CDR2 YYREEE (reference sequence). Between the trimmed V and J ends, which lost 4 bases and 4 bases, there was a span of 16 bases. This sequence was found in a young woman in good health and CMV-seronegative. The source material was PBMCs. The chain uses TRBV5-4 and TRBJ2-3; tentative D call: TRBD1 (5 bases). CDR3 sequence: CASSPAGSISDTQYF. In nucleotides, the CDR3 is TGTGCCAGCAGCCCCGCAGGGTCTATCTCAGATACGCAGTATTTT.